Below are 10 T cell receptor beta chains sequenced from a single sample in a study of CD8 T cells in ankylosing spondylitis. TCRdb passed the 5' RACE reads through MiXCR, listing each CDR3 protein once. The sample gives 250,000 or so distinct CDR3 sequences, more than 20% of which show up once; roughly 0.6% is in the top ten. Sequencing used blood, either unsorted or a sorted T cell fraction (not recorded which). These receptors came from a male donor with ankylosing spondylitis or in good health (not recorded which).

This clonotype appeared a few times. The chain carries TRBV20-1 and TRBJ2-1; the D is unclear. In germline, CDR1 is DFQATT, CDR2 SNEGSKA (reference sequence). Trimming pared 0 bases from V and 2 bases from J, leaving 8 bases between. This CDR3 has 14 residues. CDR3 in amino acids: CSAREPKAYNEQFF. As DNA, the CDR3 is TGCAGTGCTAGAGAGCCAAAGGCCTACAATGAGCAGTTCTTC.

This clonotype was detected many times. The rearrangement joins TRBV2 to TRBJ1-4; 7 nucleotides match TRBD1. The CDR3 is 15 amino acids. Per germline, CDR1 SNHLY and CDR2 FYNNEI. The J segment lost 2 bases and the V segment lost 4 bases, leaving 4 bases of the junction unmatched. Here the CDR3 reads CASSVLGQTNEKLFF. DNA of the CDR3: TGTGCCAGCAGTGTTTTGGGACAGACTAATGAAAAACTGTTTTTT.

This clonotype was seen a few times. The genes are TRBV24-1 and TRBJ2-3, with 8 bases that match TRBD2. In germline, CDR1 is KGHDR, CDR2 SFDVKD. After removal of 1 base from V and 4 bases from J, the junction contained 6 bases not matched to a gene. The CDR3 is 16 residues long. CDR3 sequence: CATSDLREGPADTQYF. DNA for the CDR3: TGTGCCACCAGTGATTTACGGGAGGGACCCGCAGATACGCAGTATTTT.

This rearrangement joins TRBV30 to TRBJ1-1; no clear D gene. The CDR3 is made up of 11 amino acids. The ends were cut back, 3 bases at V and 8 bases at J, with 10 bases in the middle. Looked up from germline, CDR1 is GTSNPN and CDR2 is SVGIG (reference sequence). The CDR3, as DNA: TGTGCCTGGAGCGACGTCCGGGAAGCTTTCTTT. Translating it yields CAWSDVREAFF.

At least ten counts were recorded for this clonotype. The chain combines TRBV20-1 with TRBJ2-7, with D possibly being TRBD1 (6 bases). The germline V gene encodes CDR1 DFQATT and CDR2 SNEGSKA (reference sequence). V gave up 6 bases and J gave up 3 bases, with 21 bases separating them. This CDR3 region has 15 residues. CDR3 amino acids: CSADMGALPYYEQYF. DNA of the CDR3: TGCAGTGCCGATATGGGGGCCCTACCCTACTACGAGCAGTACTTC.

At least ten counts were recorded for this clonotype. V and J are TRBV5-8 and TRBJ2-5; D is tentatively TRBD1 or TRBD2 (5 bases each). V lost 6 bases and J lost 1, with 19 bases in between. The CDR3 totals 16 residues. Germline lookup yields CDR1 SGHTS and CDR2 YDEGEE. This chain's CDR3 is CASTGRDLRSQETQYF. The CDR3, as DNA: TGTGCCAGCACTGGACGGGACCTAAGGTCCCAAGAGACCCAGTACTTC.

This clonotype was picked up many times. The V call is TRBV29-1, the J call TRBJ2-7; the D gene is possibly TRBD2 (6 bases). CDR3 length equals 14 residues. The germline CDR1 and CDR2 sequences are SQVTM and ANQGSEA. V gave up 7 bases and J gave up 7 bases, with 23 bases separating them. CDR3 sequence (DNA): TGCAGCGCTCAACCCGGGACTTCTTACCCTGAGCAGTACTTC. It specifies CSAQPGTSYPEQYF.

The chain joins TRBV20-1 to TRBJ2-2; 9 nucleotides align to TRBD2. V lost 3 bases and J lost 6; bases outside the gene matches: 5. CDR1 and CDR2 from the germline V gene are DFQATT and SNEGSKA (reference sequence). CDR3 length equals 14 residues. The CDR3 sequence: CSASPRGGSGELFF. The DNA of the CDR3 is TGCAGTGCTAGTCCGCGGGGGGGTTCCGGGGAGCTGTTTTTT.

This clonotype has only a few counts. V usage is TRBV12-3 or TRBV12-4 and J usage is TRBJ2-5, with 10 bases fitting TRBD2. The CDR3 totals 16 residues. The ends lost 2 bases at V and 4 bases at J; junction bases unmatched: 7. Here the CDR3 DNA reads TGTGCCAGCAGTTTACGAGCGGGGGGGCCAAGAGAGACCCAGTACTTC. The encoded protein is CASSLRAGGPRETQYF.

This clonotype was seen many times. CDR3 sequence reads: CASSESWASGGPIYEQYF. CDR3 coding DNA: TGCGCCAGCAGTGAGTCCTGGGCTAGCGGGGGGCCTATCTACGAGCAGTACTTC. This sequence joins TRBV10-2 and TRBJ2-7; 11 bases are a match to TRBD2. Germline V gene data show CDR1 as WSHSY and CDR2 as SAAADI. CDR3 length: 18 amino acids. V lost 0 bases, J lost 3 bases, and 10 bases stayed unmatched.